These 6 T cell receptor beta chains originate from one sample sequenced in a study of T cell changes during pregnancy in multiple sclerosis. Measured with immunoSEQ multiplex PCR; TCRdb has only the in-frame clones, and not every one. Of just over 50,000 clones in the sample, roughly 94% are singletons; the top ten hold 0.58%. The sample in question was CD4+ T cells from peripheral blood mononuclear cells, obtained in the second trimester of pregnancy. The receptors were gathered from a female donor with multiple sclerosis, enrolled in a pregnancy study.

The chain links TRBV7-3 to TRBJ2-3, with 9 bases fitting TRBD2. The germline gives CDR1 SGHTA, CDR2 FQGTGA. This CDR3 is built from 17 residues. V lost 4 bases and J lost 4; bases outside the gene matches: 12. The CDR3 region is CASSWQGGSGGADTQYF. DNA for the CDR3: TGTGCCAGCAGCTGGCAGGGAGGTAGCGGGGGTGCAGATACGCAGTATTTT.

The CDR3 reads CASSVFGLTSTDTQYF. The CDR3 DNA reads TGTGCCAGCAGCGTCTTCGGACTGACTAGCACAGATACGCAGTATTTT. The genes are TRBV9 and TRBJ2-3; tentatively, D is TRBD2 (5 bases). Germline V gives CDR1 SGDLS, CDR2 YYNGEE. V lost 2 bases to trimming and J lost 0 bases, with 13 bases between them. The CDR3 runs 16 residues.

The chain couples TRBV19 to TRBJ2-2, with D uncertain. The germline CDR1 and CDR2 sequences are LNHDA and SQIVND (reference sequence). V lost 5 bases and J lost 4, with 8 bases in between. The CDR3 contains 13 residues. The CDR3 region is CASSGLITGELFF. The CDR3 DNA sequence: TGTGCCAGTAGTGGGCTAATCACCGGGGAGCTGTTTTTT.

This chain joins TRBV27 and TRBJ2-2; D possibly corresponds to TRBD1 (6 bases). The CDR3 has 15 residues. Trimming stripped 4 bases from V and 0 bases from J, with 9 bases between. The V gene's germline CDR1 is MNHEY and CDR2 SMNVEV (reference sequence). CDR3 coding DNA: TGTGCCAGCAGTTGGTGGACAGCGAACACCGGGGAGCTGTTTTTT. Translating it yields CASSWWTANTGELFF.

The V gene is TRBV10-1, the J gene TRBJ1-1; 9 bases map to TRBD1. This CDR3 is built from 16 residues. Germline trimming cut 0 bases from V and 9 bases from J; bases unmatched to any gene: 11. The germline V gene has CDR1 WNHNN and CDR2 SYGVQD (reference sequence). The CDR3 DNA follows: TGCGCCAGCAGTGAGTCGTTGGAAGAACAGGGGGCACAAGCTTTCTTT. This encodes CASSESLEEQGAQAFF.

The rearrangement links TRBV5-1 to TRBJ2-3; tentative D call: TRBD2 (7 bases). CDR3 length: 15 amino acids. Trimming cost V 0 bases and J 1 base, with 9 bases left between them. CDR1 SGHRS and CDR2 YFSETQ come from the germline V gene. This chain's CDR3 is CASSLAGGRTDTQYF. CDR3 DNA: TGCGCCAGCAGCTTGGCGGGGGGCCGCACAGATACGCAGTATTTT.